One and the same sample provided the 10 T cell receptor beta chains below, sequenced in a study of cytomegalovirus exposure and HLA in healthy donors. The primer mix had 60 Vbeta and 13 Jbeta primers. The table came from immunoSEQ multiplex PCR; TCRdb's copy has only in-frame clones and leaves some out. Here the sample spans 140,000 to 150,000 clones, 80% being singletons. The material sequenced was PBMCs. Receptors originate from a man aged 35 to 55 in good health and CMV-seronegative.

This clone was observed a few times. The rearrangement joins TRBV5-1 to TRBJ1-2; TRBD1 is a possible D gene (5 bases). CDR1 is SGHRS and CDR2 is YFSETQ in the germline V gene. V lost 0 bases and J 8 bases, leaving 14 bases between the germline ends. The length of the CDR3 is 14 residues. CDR3: CASSLEAGSAGYTF. DNA of the CDR3: TGCGCCAGCAGCTTGGAGGCAGGGTCGGCAGGCTACACCTTC.

The V call is TRBV14, the J call TRBJ2-3; 10 nucleotides align to TRBD1. There are 16 residues in the CDR3. Per the germline V gene, CDR1 is SGHDN and CDR2 is FVKESK. Unmatched junction bases numbered 6, after V lost 4 bases and J lost 2 bases. CDR3 sequence (DNA): TGTGCCAGCAGCCGGTGGACAGGGGGAGCCACAGATACGCAGTATTTT. It is translated as CASSRWTGGATDTQYF.

This clone appeared a single time. As DNA, the CDR3 is TGTGCCAGCAGCACAAGGACAGGGAGGCGAACAGATACGCAGTATTTT. This codes for CASSTRTGRRTDTQYF. The V call is TRBV7-9, the J call TRBJ2-3; 8 bases are shared with TRBD1. Germline V gives CDR1 SEHNR, CDR2 FQNEAQ (reference sequence). Trimming cost V 5 bases and J 3 bases; bases outside gene matches: 10. The CDR3 sequence is 16 residues long.

The V gene is TRBV10-2, the J gene TRBJ2-1; 8 bases align to TRBD1. This CDR3 is 17 amino acids long. From germline, CDR1 is WSHSY and CDR2 SAAADI. J gave up 4 bases and V 1 base, and 9 bases lay outside the gene matches. The CDR3 here is CASSEFQGAFWYNEQFF. In DNA, the CDR3 is TGCGCCAGCAGTGAGTTTCAGGGGGCTTTCTGGTACAATGAGCAGTTCTTC.

With regard to this clone: Mismatch with germline at one junction end may stem from a read error. The gene calls are TRBV7-9 and TRBJ2-3; 10 nucleotides line up with TRBD2. This CDR3 is 15 amino acids long. Germline V gene lookup returns CDR1 SEHNR and CDR2 FQNEAQ (reference sequence). The CDR3, as DNA: TGTTCCAGCAGCGTAGGACTAGCGGACACAGATACGCAGTATTTT. It translates to CSSSVGLADTDTQYF.

The chain employs TRBV30 and TRBJ2-6, with TRBD1 identical over 7 bases. With 1 base clipped from V and 12 bases from J, the junction kept 6 bases outside the gene matches. Germline V gene lookup returns CDR1 GTSNPN and CDR2 SVGIG (reference sequence). The CDR3 spans 13 residues. The DNA for the CDR3 is TGTGCCTGGAGTGGTTGGAGACAGGGCGTCCTGACTTTC. This translates into CAWSGWRQGVLTF.

CDR3 nucleotide sequence: TGTGCCAGCAGTCGTCCCCAGGGAAGCCCTGAAGCTTTCTTT. Its translation: CASSRPQGSPEAFF. The chain links TRBV7-2 to TRBJ1-1; a weak D match, TRBD1 (5 bases). The V end was cut by 6 bases, the J end by 6 bases, with 17 bases between. The CDR3 is 14 residues long. Per the germline V gene, CDR1 is SGHTA and CDR2 is FQGNSA.

The CDR3, as DNA: TGTGCCAGCAGTCCACAAGGACAGGGTGAAAAACTGTTTTTT. This codes for CASSPQGQGEKLFF. This sequence joins TRBV6-5 and TRBJ1-4; TRBD1 agrees at 8 bases. After removal of 5 bases from V and 7 bases from J, the junction contained 6 bases not matched to a gene. Germline V gives CDR1 MNHEY, CDR2 SVGAGI. The CDR3 contains 14 residues.

This chain's CDR3 is CSVVTRDGYTF. CDR3 nucleotides: TGCAGCGTTGTAACTAGGGATGGCTACACCTTC. This chain connects TRBV29-1 to TRBJ1-2; D is undetermined. CDR3 length: 11 amino acids. Trimming stripped 4 bases from V and 6 bases from J, with 9 bases between. Germline CDR1 and CDR2: SQVTM and ANQGSEA. The full variable domain, completed using reference TRBV29-1 and TRBJ1-2, is SAVISQKPSRDICQRGTSLTIQCQVDSQVTMMFWYRQQPGQSLTLIATANQGSEATYESGFVIDKFPISRPNLTFSTLTVSNMSPEDSSIYLCSVVTRDGYTFGSGTRLTVV.

V usage is TRBV9 and J usage is TRBJ2-5, with D maybe TRBD2 (5 bases). Trimming removed 2 bases from V and 2 bases from J, with 10 bases in between. Germline V CDR1 and CDR2: SGDLS, YYNGEE. This CDR3 has 14 residues. CDR3 coding DNA: TGTGCCAGCAGCGTCGGGAATACTCAAGAGACCCAGTACTTC. This encodes CASSVGNTQETQYF.